Each of the 28 T cell receptor beta chains below was sequenced from the same sample in a study of CD8+CD57+ T cells in acquired aplastic anemia. Sequencing was done on patients that had shown CD8+CD57+ cell expansion by flow cytometry. Genomic DNA templated the TCR beta VDJ and CDR3 profiling. TCRdb recomputed calls from the reads with MiXCR, one row per CDR3 protein. Among fewer than 250,000 distinct CDR3 sequences listed, more than 40% were seen once. The sequenced sample consisted of sorted CD4+, CD8+, or CD8+CD57+ T cells (not recorded which) from PBMCs. All receptors derive from a human donor with aplastic anemia.

This chain joins TRBV9 and TRBJ1-2; D is uncertain. The CDR3 is 15 amino acids. The V and J ends lost 0 bases and 4 bases respectively, with 13 bases between them. Germline V gene lookup returns CDR1 SGDLS and CDR2 YYNGEE. CDR3 amino acids: CASSVDAFTPYGYTF. For the CDR3, the DNA is TGTGCCAGCAGCGTAGATGCCTTCACTCCCTATGGCTACACCTTC. Based on the CDR3 plus reference TRBV9 and TRBJ1-2, the full variable domain is DSGVTQTPKHLITATGQRVTLRCSPRSGDLSVYWYQQSLDQGLQFLIQYYNGEERAKGNILERFSAQQFPDLHSELNLSSLELGDSALYFCASSVDAFTPYGYTFGSGTRLTVV.

Of note for this clonotype: Germline is not matched at one junction end, which may reflect a read error. The chain joins TRBV25-1 to TRBJ2-3; 8 positions agree with TRBD2. Germline lookup yields CDR1 MGHDK and CDR2 SYGVNS. CDR3 size: 16 residues. In nucleotides, the CDR3 is TGCGCCAGCAGTGCGCTTCTAGCGGGCAGCACAGATACGCAGTATTTT. Encoded protein: CASSALLAGSTDTQYF. Full variable domain (missing parts from reference TRBV25-1 and TRBJ2-3): EADIYQTPRYLVIGTGKKITLECSQTMGHDKMYWYQQDPGMELHLIHYSYGVNSTEKGDLSSESTVSRIRTEHFPLTLESARPSHTSQYLCASSALLAGSTDTQYFGPGTRLTVL.

The chain recombines TRBV20-1 with TRBJ2-3, with no clear D. The CDR3 is made up of 16 amino acids. The V gene's germline CDR1 is DFQATT and CDR2 SNEGSKA (reference sequence). V was pared by 0 bases and J by 2 bases, with 15 bases between. CDR3 sequence: CSARDQLDGITDTQYF. CDR3 bases: TGCAGTGCTAGAGATCAACTGGACGGAATCACAGATACGCAGTATTTT.

The chain is built from TRBV12-3 or TRBV12-4 and TRBJ2-3, with TRBD2 identical over 12 bases. Losses at the gene ends were 2 bases for V and 2 bases for J; bases not matched to a gene: 2. The CDR3 contains 16 residues. CDR3 in amino acids: CASSLRLAGDTDTQYF. In nucleotides, the CDR3 is TGTGCCAGCAGTTTACGACTAGCGGGGGACACAGATACGCAGTATTTT.

The chain uses TRBV5-1 and TRBJ2-3; TRBD1 or TRBD2 may be the D gene (7 bases each). Germline V gene lookup returns CDR1 SGHRS and CDR2 YFSETQ. The CDR3 has 18 residues. The V end lost 2 bases, the J end lost 0 bases, and 19 bases lay between the germline ends. The CDR3: CASSLEGAGGESTDTQYF. In DNA form, the CDR3 reads TGCGCCAGCAGCTTAGAGGGGGCTGGGGGGGAAAGCACAGATACGCAGTATTTT.

The chain links TRBV7-3 to TRBJ2-7; 7 bases are shared with TRBD2. V shed 5 bases, J shed 2 bases, and the junction held 12 bases outside the gene matches. This CDR3 comprises 16 residues. Germline V gene sequence: CDR1 SGHTA, CDR2 FQGTGA. The CDR3, as DNA: TGTGCCAGCAGCAAGCGAAGCGGGGACCTCACCTACGAGCAGTACTTC. It yields the protein CASSKRSGDLTYEQYF.

The chain uses TRBV28 and TRBJ1-5; D may be TRBD1 (6 bases). The CDR3 has 17 amino acids. Trimming pared 2 bases from V and 5 bases from J, leaving 19 bases between. Germline V lookup: CDR1 MDHEN, CDR2 SYDVKM. CDR3 in amino acids: CASSLGGRDPMDQPQHF. The CDR3 nucleotides read TGTGCCAGCAGTTTAGGGGGCAGGGACCCGATGGATCAGCCCCAGCATTTT.

The CDR3 loop is CASSISWDRDGEQYF. The CDR3 nucleotides read TGTGCCAGTAGTATCTCTTGGGACAGGGACGGGGAGCAGTACTTC. V gene TRBV19 combines with J gene TRBJ2-7; TRBD1 aligns across 9 bases. The CDR3 extends over 15 amino acids. With V trimmed by 3 bases and J by 7 bases, 10 bases remained unmatched. Germline V lookup: CDR1 LNHDA, CDR2 SQIVND (reference sequence).

Ten or more counts support this clonotype. V gene TRBV6-4 combines with J gene TRBJ2-5; D gene ambiguous. Trimming took 5 bases from V and 5 from J, leaving 18 bases between them. CDR3 length equals 15 residues. Per germline, CDR1 MRHNA and CDR2 SNTAGT. CDR3 DNA: TGTGCCAGCAGTCCGAAGAGCCCCCTGTGGGAGACCCAGTACTTC. This codes for CASSPKSPLWETQYF.

The sample holds many counts of this clonotype. The chain uses TRBV14 and TRBJ1-1; no clear D. The length of the CDR3 is 14 residues. Germline values: CDR1 SGHDN, CDR2 FVKESK. The V gene lost 3 bases and the J gene lost 1 base, with 9 bases spanning the gap. The CDR3: CASSHTTENTEAFF. The CDR3 DNA reads as TGTGCCAGCAGCCACACGACGGAGAACACTGAAGCTTTCTTT.

This clonotype has more than one count but fewer than ten. One end of the junction does not line up with germline, which may come from a read error. The genes are TRBV5-1 and TRBJ1-6; a weak D match, TRBD1 (6 bases). Germline V gene lookup returns CDR1 SGHRS and CDR2 YFSETQ. The CDR3 runs 14 residues. CDR3 coding DNA: TGTGCCAGCAGTGCTCAGGGGATCGATTCACCCCTCCACTTT. Protein sequence: CASSAQGIDSPLHF.

This chain links TRBV15 with TRBJ2-2, with a possible D match to TRBD1 (6 bases). Trimming pared 0 bases from V and 2 bases from J, leaving 13 bases between. Germline values: CDR1 LNHNV, CDR2 YYDKDF (reference sequence). This CDR3 has 17 amino acids. The chain's CDR3 is CATSRDRRTVNTGELFF. In DNA form, the CDR3 reads TGTGCCACCAGCAGAGACCGGCGGACAGTTAACACCGGGGAGCTGTTTTTT.

There are many counts of this clonotype. The chain links TRBV7-8 to TRBJ2-7, with 8 bases identical to TRBD1. The J segment lost 5 bases and the V segment lost 2 bases, leaving 8 bases of the junction unmatched. The V gene's germline CDR1 is SGHVS and CDR2 FQNEAQ. This CDR3 is built from 15 residues. The CDR3 sequence is CASSLRNRGSDEQYF. CDR3 DNA: TGTGCCAGCAGCTTAAGGAACAGGGGGTCGGACGAGCAGTACTTC.

Notes on this clonotype: This may come from a read error, since a much larger clone is one base off. The V and J genes are TRBV11-3 and TRBJ2-7, with 9 bases that match TRBD1. The CDR3 runs 14 residues. Trimming at V came to 5 bases and at J to 5 bases, leaving 7 bases not matched to a gene. Germline V lookup: CDR1 SGHNT, CDR2 YENEEA. In DNA form, the CDR3 reads TGTGCCAGCAGCCCCGGGACAGGGATCCACGAGCAGTACTTC. Amino acid sequence: CASSPGTGIHEQYF. Filled out from reference TRBV11-3 and TRBJ2-7, the complete variable domain reads EAGVVQSPRYKIIEKKQPVAFWCNPISGHNTLYWYLQNLGQGPELLIRYENEEAVDDSQLPKDRFSAERLKGVDSTLKIQPAELGDSAVYLCASSPGTGIHEQYFGPGTRLTVT.

CDR3 amino acids: CASSEPRAYLTSDWYNEQFF. Here the CDR3 DNA reads TGCGCCAGCAGTGAGCCGAGGGCCTATCTAACCAGTGATTGGTACAATGAGCAGTTCTTC. The V and J genes are TRBV10-2 and TRBJ2-1; tentative D call: TRBD2 (5 bases). Trimming pared 2 bases from V and 4 bases from J, leaving 27 bases between. CDR3 size: 20 residues. Germline values: CDR1 WSHSY, CDR2 SAAADI.

The sample holds many counts of this clonotype. This chain connects TRBV29-1 to TRBJ1-1, with D uncertain. The germline CDR1 and CDR2 sequences are SQVTM and ANQGSEA. This CDR3 spans 10 amino acids. V lost 2 bases to trimming and J lost 4 bases, with 2 bases between them. CDR3 sequence: CSVEITEAFF. For the CDR3, the DNA is TGCAGCGTTGAAATCACTGAAGCTTTCTTT.

This clonotype was recorded once. The chain joins TRBV25-1 to TRBJ2-1; TRBD2 matches 8 bases. Germline-derived CDR1 and CDR2 are MGHDK and SYGVNS. This CDR3 has 14 amino acids. V shed 4 bases, J shed 8 bases, and the junction held 7 bases outside the gene matches. CDR3 nucleotides: TGTGCCAGCAGTGGAATAGCGGGATACGATGAGCAGTTCTTC. Amino acid sequence: CASSGIAGYDEQFF.

As regards this clonotype: This may be a read error: a much more frequent sequence differs by one nucleotide. The rearrangement joins TRBV20-1 to TRBJ1-3; the match to TRBD1 covers 10 bases. Germline loops: CDR1 DFQATT, CDR2 SNEGSKA (reference sequence). The ends lost 2 bases at V and 4 bases at J; junction bases unmatched: 17. This CDR3 region has 19 residues. The CDR3 reads CSARNMGQGMVFGGNTIYF. Written as DNA, the CDR3 is TGCAGTGCTAGAAATATGGGACAGGGGATGGTTTTCGGGGGAAACACCATATATTTT.

This rearrangement joins TRBV2 to TRBJ1-2, with 7 bases identical to TRBD1. This CDR3 region has 16 residues. Germline CDR1 is SNHLY and CDR2 is FYNNEI. The J segment lost 4 bases and the V segment lost 0 bases, leaving 8 bases of the junction unmatched. Written as DNA, the CDR3 is TGTGCCAGCAGTGAAGCCTGGACAGGCCGGATCTATGGCTACACCTTC. Its protein is CASSEAWTGRIYGYTF.

V and J are TRBV19 and TRBJ1-1, with D uncertain. Germline assignment: CDR1 LNHDA and CDR2 SQIVND (reference sequence). This CDR3 is 13 amino acids long. V was pared by 6 bases and J by 6 bases, with 14 bases between. In DNA form, the CDR3 reads TGTGCCAGTAGACTTGCGGGAGGGTCTGAAGCTTTCTTT. Amino acids: CASRLAGGSEAFF.

The rearrangement joins TRBV7-6 to TRBJ2-5, with 8 bases identical to TRBD2. CDR1 is SGHVS, CDR2 FNYEAQ, per germline. The V and J ends lost 5 bases and 5 bases, in that order; junction bases with no gene match: 10. The CDR3 has 15 amino acids. For the CDR3, the DNA is TGTGCCAGCAGCACCAATAGCGGGACTCGCGAGACCCAGTACTTC. Translation: CASSTNSGTRETQYF.

J is TRBJ2-1 and V is TRBV15, with TRBD2 matching 7 bases. The CDR3 is 14 amino acids. Germline V lookup: CDR1 LNHNV, CDR2 YYDKDF (reference sequence). Unmatched junction bases numbered 8, after V lost 3 bases and J lost 9 bases. CDR3 DNA sequence: TGTGCCACCAGCAGTGAGTCTGCGGGAGCTGAGCAGTTCTTC. Encoded protein: CATSSESAGAEQFF.

This chain links TRBV15 with TRBJ2-3; D is possibly TRBD2 (5 bases). Deletions cut 3 bases from V and 4 bases from J, with 17 bases between. Germline V gene lookup returns CDR1 LNHNV and CDR2 YYDKDF (reference sequence). The CDR3 loop spans 16 amino acids. The CDR3: CATSSQDPLAADTQYF. In nucleotides, the CDR3 is TGTGCCACCAGCAGCCAAGATCCCCTAGCCGCAGATACGCAGTATTTT. The whole variable domain, remainder taken from reference TRBV15 and TRBJ2-3, is DAMVIQNPRYQVTQFGKPVTLSCSQTLNHNVMYWYQQKSSQAPKLLFHYYDKDFNNEADTPDNFQSRRPNTSFCFLDIRSPGLGDTAMYLCATSSQDPLAADTQYFGPGTRLTVL.

J is TRBJ1-2 and V is TRBV2, with 8 bases aligning to TRBD1. The length of the CDR3 is 17 residues. Germline V gene lookup returns CDR1 SNHLY and CDR2 FYNNEI. V dropped 5 bases and J dropped 8; count of bases not matched to a gene: 19. CDR3: CASSYGRGQVDRRGYTF. CDR3 sequence (DNA): TGTGCCAGCAGTTACGGCCGGGGACAGGTGGACCGAAGGGGCTACACCTTC.

This clonotype was observed a few times. V and J are TRBV20-1 and TRBJ2-7, with D perhaps TRBD1 (6 bases). Germline V gene lookup returns CDR1 DFQATT and CDR2 SNEGSKA (reference sequence). This CDR3 comprises 14 residues. Trimming cost V 5 bases and J 5 bases, with 19 bases left between them. CDR3 region: CSAPGPRGQDEQYF. CDR3 nucleotide sequence: TGCAGTGCTCCGGGACCCAGGGGCCAGGACGAGCAGTACTTC.

The chain has TRBV15 and TRBJ2-1, with 11 bases matching TRBD2. Germline V gene sequence: CDR1 LNHNV, CDR2 YYDKDF (reference sequence). The CDR3 spans 16 residues. Unmatched junction bases numbered 8, after V lost 4 bases and J lost 6 bases. CDR3 DNA: TGTGCCACCAGCACGTCGAGGACTAGCGGGTTCAATGAGCAGTTCTTC. Encoded protein: CATSTSRTSGFNEQFF.

The CDR3: CASSFAEGYEQYF. The DNA of the CDR3 is TGTGCCAGCAGCTTTGCAGAGGGCTACGAGCAGTACTTC. This chain uses TRBV7-9 with TRBJ2-7; TRBD2 might be the D (5 bases). This CDR3 has 13 residues. V gave up 3 bases and J gave up 3 bases, with 9 bases separating them. In germline, CDR1 is SEHNR, CDR2 FQNEAQ (reference sequence).

Comment on this clonotype: At one end the junction does not follow the germline gene, possibly because of a read error. This CDR3 is CASSQDWRGALPDSDTQYF. The CDR3 DNA sequence: TGTGCCAGCAGCCAAGATTGGCGGGGGGCCCTGCCCGATTCAGATACGCAGTATTTT. The chain joins TRBV5-1 to TRBJ2-3, with 8 bases aligning to TRBD2. The CDR3 has 19 amino acids. The V gene's germline CDR1 is SGHRS and CDR2 YFSETQ.